This T cell receptor (beta chain) was obtained from a study of CD8 T cells in Susac syndrome. Reverse transcription used 0.5 to 1 ug RNA and random hexamers. Amplification of TCR beta CDR3 spanned 54 Vbeta and 13 Jbeta via immunoSEQ multiplex PCR. Each CDR3 protein gets one entry after TCRdb re-called the immunoSEQ multiplex PCR reads with MiXCR. The sample includes a few hundred thousand distinct CDR3 sequences, around 96% seen only once; the top ten take less than 0.095%. From germline, CDR1 is LNHDA and CDR2 SQIVND (reference sequence). This CDR3 is 15 amino acids long. J was trimmed by 4 bases and V by 2 bases; bases with no gene match: 6. CD8+ and CD4+ T cells taken from blood had their TCR beta sequenced. The CD8+ and CD4+ T cells were negatively isolated, with the TEMRA cells enriched by FACS.

The chain employs TRBV19 and TRBJ1-2; 8 bases are shared with TRBD1. Sequencing was carried out using CD4+ T cells from PBMCs. This clonotype was obtained from a human donor with multiple sclerosis. The CDR3 sequence: CASSIPRTGFYGYTF. As DNA, the CDR3 is TGTGCCAGTAGTATACCCCGGACAGGGTTCTATGGCTACACCTTC. The full variable domain, completed using reference TRBV19 and TRBJ1-2, is DGGITQSPKYLFRKEGQNVTLSCEQNLNHDAMYWYRQDPGQGLRLIYYSQIVNDFQKGDIAEGYSVSREKKESFPLTVTSAQKNPTAFYLCASSIPRTGFYGYTFGSGTRLTVV.